This entry features one T cell receptor beta chain sequence. Libraries were prepared by immunoSEQ multiplex PCR; TCRdb keeps only in-frame clonotypes and omits some of them. The sample has 100,000 or so clones, around 82% seen once; the top ten hold 2.4%. The data originate from a study of PD-L1 blockade in urothelial cancer. For the study at large: Males with urothelial cancer arising in the bladder constituted most of the roughly 30 patients. Patients' prior chemotherapy regimens numbered 0 to 3. It was at 3 weeks (second dose) and 6 weeks after treatment start that blood was analyzed.

Locally advanced or metastatic urothelial carcinoma affected all patients. CDR1 and CDR2 from the germline V gene are KGHSH and LQKENI. CDR3 size: 16 residues. Trimming shortened V by 2 bases and J by 0 bases, and 11 bases separated the two germline ends. Sequenced here: PBMCs, sampled around atezolizumab (anti-PD-L1) treatment. The sequence came from a man in his forties or fifties with urothelial cancer. The chain is built from TRBV18 and TRBJ1-3, with D possibly matching TRBD1 (5 bases). The CDR3 region has the DNA TGTGCCAGCTCACCATTGGAACAGGCCTCTGGAAACACCATATATTTT. Translation: CASSPLEQASGNTIYF.